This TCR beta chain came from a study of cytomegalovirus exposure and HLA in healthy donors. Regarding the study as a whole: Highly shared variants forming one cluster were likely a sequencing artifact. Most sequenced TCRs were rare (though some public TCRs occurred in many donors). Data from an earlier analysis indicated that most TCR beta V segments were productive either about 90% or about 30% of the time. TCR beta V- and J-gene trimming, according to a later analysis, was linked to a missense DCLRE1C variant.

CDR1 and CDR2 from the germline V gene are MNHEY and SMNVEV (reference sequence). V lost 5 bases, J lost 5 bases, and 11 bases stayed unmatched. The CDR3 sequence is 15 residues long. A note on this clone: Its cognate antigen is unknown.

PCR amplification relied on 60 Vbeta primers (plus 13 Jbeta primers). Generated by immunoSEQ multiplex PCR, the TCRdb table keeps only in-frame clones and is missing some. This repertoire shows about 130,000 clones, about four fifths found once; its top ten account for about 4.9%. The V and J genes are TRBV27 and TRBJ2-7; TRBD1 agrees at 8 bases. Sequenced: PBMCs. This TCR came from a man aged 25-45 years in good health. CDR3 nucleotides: TGTGCCAGCAGTGTCGGACAGGGTCCCTTCAACGAGCAGTACTTC. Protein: CASSVGQGPFNEQYF.